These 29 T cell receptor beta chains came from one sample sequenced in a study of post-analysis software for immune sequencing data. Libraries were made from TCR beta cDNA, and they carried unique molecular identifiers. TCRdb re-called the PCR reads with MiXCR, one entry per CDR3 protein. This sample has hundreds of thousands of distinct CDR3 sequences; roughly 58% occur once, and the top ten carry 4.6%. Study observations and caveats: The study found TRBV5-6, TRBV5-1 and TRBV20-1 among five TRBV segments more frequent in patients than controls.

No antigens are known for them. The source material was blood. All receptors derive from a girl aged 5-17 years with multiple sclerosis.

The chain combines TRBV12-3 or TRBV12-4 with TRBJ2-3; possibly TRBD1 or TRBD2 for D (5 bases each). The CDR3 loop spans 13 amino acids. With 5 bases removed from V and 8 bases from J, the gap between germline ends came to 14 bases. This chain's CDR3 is CASSPRGTGTQYF. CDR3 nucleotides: TGTGCCAGCAGTCCCCGGGGCACGGGTACGCAGTATTTT.

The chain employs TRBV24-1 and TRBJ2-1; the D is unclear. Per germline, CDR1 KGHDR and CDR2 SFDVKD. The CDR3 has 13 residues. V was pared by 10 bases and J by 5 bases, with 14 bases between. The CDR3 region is CATSTATHNEQFF. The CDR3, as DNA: TGTGCCACTTCCACAGCTACGCACAATGAGCAGTTCTTC.

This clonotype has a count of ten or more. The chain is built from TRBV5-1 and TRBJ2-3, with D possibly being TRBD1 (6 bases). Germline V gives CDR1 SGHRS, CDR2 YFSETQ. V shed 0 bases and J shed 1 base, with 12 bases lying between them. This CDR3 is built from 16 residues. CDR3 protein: CASSLDRARGTDTQYF. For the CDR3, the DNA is TGCGCCAGCAGCTTGGACAGGGCCCGAGGCACAGATACGCAGTATTTT.

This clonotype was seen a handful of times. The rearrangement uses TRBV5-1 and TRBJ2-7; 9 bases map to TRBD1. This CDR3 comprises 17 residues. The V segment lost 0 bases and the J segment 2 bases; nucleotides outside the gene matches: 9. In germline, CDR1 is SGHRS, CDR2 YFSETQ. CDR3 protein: CASSLAWGDRDTYEQYF. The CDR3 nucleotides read TGCGCCAGCAGCTTGGCCTGGGGGGACAGGGACACCTACGAGCAGTACTTC. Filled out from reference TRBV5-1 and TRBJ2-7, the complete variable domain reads KAGVTQTPRYLIKTRGQQVTLSCSPISGHRSVSWYQQTPGQGLQFLFEYFSETQRNKGNFPGRFSGRQFSNSRSEMNVSTLELGDSALYLCASSLAWGDRDTYEQYFGPGTRLTVT.

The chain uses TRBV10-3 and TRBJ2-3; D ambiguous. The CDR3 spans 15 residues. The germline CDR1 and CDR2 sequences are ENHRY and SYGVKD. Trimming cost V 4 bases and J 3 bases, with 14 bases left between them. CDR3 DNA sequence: TGTGCCATCAGTGGCCAGTCTCTAGAGACAGATACGCAGTATTTT. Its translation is CAISGQSLETDTQYF.

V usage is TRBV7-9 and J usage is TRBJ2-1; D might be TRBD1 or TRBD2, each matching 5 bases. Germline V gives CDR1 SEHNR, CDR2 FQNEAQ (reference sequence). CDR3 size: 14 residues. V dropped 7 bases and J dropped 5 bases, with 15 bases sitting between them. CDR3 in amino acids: CASIKPGADNEQFF. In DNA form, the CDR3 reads TGTGCCAGCATCAAACCCGGGGCAGACAATGAGCAGTTCTTC.

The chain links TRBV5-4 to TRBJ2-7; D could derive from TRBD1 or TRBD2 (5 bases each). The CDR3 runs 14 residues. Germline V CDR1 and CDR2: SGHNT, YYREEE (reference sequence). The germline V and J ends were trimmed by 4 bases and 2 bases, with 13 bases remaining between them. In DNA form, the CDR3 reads TGTGCCAGCAGCCCGTTGGGGACGCCCTACGAGCAGTACTTC. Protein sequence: CASSPLGTPYEQYF. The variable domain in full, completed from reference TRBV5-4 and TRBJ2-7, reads ETGVTQSPTHLIKTRGQQVTLRCSSQSGHNTVSWYQQALGQGPQFIFQYYREEENGRGNFPPRFSGLQFPNYSSELNVNALELDDSALYLCASSPLGTPYEQYFGPGTRLTVT.

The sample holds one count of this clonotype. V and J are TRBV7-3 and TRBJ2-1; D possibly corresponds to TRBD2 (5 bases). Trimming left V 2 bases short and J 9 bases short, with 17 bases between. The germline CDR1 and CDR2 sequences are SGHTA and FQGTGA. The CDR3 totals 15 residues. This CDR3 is CASSLLAPGGAEQFF. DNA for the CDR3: TGTGCCAGCAGCTTACTAGCTCCCGGAGGTGCTGAGCAGTTCTTC.

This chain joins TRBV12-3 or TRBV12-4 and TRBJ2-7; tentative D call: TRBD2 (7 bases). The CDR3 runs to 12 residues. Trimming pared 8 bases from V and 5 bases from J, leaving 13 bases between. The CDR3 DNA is TGTGCCAGCGGGGGGGCGACCCACGAGCAGTACTTC. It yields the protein CASGGATHEQYF.

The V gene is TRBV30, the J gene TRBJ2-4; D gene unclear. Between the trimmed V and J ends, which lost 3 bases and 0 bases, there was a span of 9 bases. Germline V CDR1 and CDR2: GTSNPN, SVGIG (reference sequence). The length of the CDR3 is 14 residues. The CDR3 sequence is CAWRGNLAKNIQYF. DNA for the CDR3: TGTGCCTGGAGGGGGAACTTAGCCAAAAACATTCAGTACTTC. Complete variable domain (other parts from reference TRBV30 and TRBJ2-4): SQTIHQWPATLVQPVGSPLSLECTVEGTSNPNLYWYRQAAGRGLQLLFYSVGIGQISSEVPQNLSASRPQDRQFILSSKKLLLSDSGFYLCAWRGNLAKNIQYFGAGTRLSVL.

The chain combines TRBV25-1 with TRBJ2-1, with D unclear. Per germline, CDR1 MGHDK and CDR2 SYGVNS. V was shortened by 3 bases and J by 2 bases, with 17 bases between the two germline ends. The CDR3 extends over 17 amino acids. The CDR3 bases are TGTGCCAGCAGTGACCGACGGTCCGGTTATCCCTACAATGAGCAGTTCTTC. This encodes CASSDRRSGYPYNEQFF.

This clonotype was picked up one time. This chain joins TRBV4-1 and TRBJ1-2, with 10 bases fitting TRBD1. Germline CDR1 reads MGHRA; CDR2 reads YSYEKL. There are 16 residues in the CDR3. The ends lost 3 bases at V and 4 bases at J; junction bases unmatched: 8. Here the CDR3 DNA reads TGCGCCAGCAGCCAGGCCCCCGGGACAGGGGCCTATGGCTACACCTTC. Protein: CASSQAPGTGAYGYTF.

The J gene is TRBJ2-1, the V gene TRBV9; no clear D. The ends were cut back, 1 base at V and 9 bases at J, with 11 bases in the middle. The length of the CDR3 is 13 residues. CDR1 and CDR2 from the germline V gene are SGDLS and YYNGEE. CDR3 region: CASSVSAVGEQFF. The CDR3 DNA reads TGTGCCAGCAGCGTATCAGCAGTGGGTGAGCAGTTCTTC.

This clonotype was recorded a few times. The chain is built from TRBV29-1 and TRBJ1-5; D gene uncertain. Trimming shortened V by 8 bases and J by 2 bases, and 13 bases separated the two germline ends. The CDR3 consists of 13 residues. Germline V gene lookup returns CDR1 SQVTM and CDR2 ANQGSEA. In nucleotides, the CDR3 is TGCAGCTTCAGTAAGGGTCGCAATCAGCCCCAGCATTTT. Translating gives CSFSKGRNQPQHF.

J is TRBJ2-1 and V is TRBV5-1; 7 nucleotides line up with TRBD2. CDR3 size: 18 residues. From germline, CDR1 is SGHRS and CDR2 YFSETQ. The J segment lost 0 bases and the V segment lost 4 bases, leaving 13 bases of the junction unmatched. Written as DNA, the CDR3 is TGCGCCAGCAGCGCCCGGGTCGACGCGGGGGTCTCCTACAATGAGCAGTTCTTC. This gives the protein CASSARVDAGVSYNEQFF.

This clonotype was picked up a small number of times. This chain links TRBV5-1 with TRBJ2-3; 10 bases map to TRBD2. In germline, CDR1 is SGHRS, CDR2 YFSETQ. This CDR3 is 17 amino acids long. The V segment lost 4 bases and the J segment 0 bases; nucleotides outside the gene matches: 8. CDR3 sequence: CASSPSGRPLSTDTQYF. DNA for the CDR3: TGCGCCAGCAGCCCTAGCGGGAGACCCCTAAGCACAGATACGCAGTATTTT.

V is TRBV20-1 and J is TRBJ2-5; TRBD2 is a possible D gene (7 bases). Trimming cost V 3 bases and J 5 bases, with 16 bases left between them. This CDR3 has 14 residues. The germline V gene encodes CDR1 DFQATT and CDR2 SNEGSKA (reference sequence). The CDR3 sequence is CSARDGGLRETQYF. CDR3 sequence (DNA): TGCAGTGCTAGGGACGGGGGGCTCCGGGAGACCCAGTACTTC.

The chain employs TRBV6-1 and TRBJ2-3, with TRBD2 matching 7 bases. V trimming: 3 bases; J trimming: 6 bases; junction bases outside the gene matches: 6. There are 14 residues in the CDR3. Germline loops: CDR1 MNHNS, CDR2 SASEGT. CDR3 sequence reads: CASSEGGGGDTQYF. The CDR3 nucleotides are TGTGCCAGCAGTGAGGGCGGGGGAGGGGATACGCAGTATTTT.

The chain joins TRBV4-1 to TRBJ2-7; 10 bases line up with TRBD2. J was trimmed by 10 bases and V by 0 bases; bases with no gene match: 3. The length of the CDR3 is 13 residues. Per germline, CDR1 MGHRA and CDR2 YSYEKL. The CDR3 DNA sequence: TGCGCCAGCAGCCAAGACCCTAGCGGGAGTCAGTACTTC. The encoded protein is CASSQDPSGSQYF.

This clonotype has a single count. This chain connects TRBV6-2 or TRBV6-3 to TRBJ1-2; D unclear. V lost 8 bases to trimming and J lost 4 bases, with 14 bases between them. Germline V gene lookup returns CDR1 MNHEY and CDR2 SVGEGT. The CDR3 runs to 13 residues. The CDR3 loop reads CASARERSYGYTF. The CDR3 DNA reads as TGTGCCAGCGCGCGAGAACGGTCCTATGGCTACACCTTC.

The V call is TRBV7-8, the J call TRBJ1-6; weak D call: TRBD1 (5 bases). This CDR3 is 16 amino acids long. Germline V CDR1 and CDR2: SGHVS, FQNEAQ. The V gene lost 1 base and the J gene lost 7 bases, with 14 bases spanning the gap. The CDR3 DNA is TGTGCCAGCAGCTTAGGCAGGGTGAGGAGGAATTCACCCCTCCACTTT. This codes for CASSLGRVRRNSPLHF.

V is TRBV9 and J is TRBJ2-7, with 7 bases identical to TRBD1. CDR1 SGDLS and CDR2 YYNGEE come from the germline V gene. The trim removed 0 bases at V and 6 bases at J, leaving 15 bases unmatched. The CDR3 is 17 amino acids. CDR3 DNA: TGTGCCAGCAGCGTAGGGTATCCGGGGACAGATATTACCGAGCAGTACTTC. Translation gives CASSVGYPGTDITEQYF.

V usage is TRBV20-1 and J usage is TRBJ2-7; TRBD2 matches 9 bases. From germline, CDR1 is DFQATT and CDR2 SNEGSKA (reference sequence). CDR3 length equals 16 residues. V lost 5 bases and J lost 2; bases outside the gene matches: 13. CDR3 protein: CSAERSGLAFTYEQYF. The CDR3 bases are TGCAGTGCTGAGCGAAGCGGACTAGCGTTTACCTACGAGCAGTACTTC.

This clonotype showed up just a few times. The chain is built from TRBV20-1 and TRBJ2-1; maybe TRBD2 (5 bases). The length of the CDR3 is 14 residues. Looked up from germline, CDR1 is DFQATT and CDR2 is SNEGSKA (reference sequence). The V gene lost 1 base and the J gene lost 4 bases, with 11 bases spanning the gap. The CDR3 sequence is CSARGGPLYNEQFF. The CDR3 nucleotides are TGCAGTGCTAGAGGCGGGCCCCTTTACAATGAGCAGTTCTTC.

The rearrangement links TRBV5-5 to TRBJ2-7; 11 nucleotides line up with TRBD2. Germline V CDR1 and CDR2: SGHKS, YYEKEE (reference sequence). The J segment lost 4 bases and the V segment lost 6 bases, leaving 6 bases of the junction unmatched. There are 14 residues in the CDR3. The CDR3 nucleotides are TGTGCCAGCATCCCGGGACTAGCGGAGTACGAGCAGTACTTC. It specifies CASIPGLAEYEQYF. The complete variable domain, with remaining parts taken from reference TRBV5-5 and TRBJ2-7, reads DAGVTQSPTHLIKTRGQQVTLRCSPISGHKSVSWYQQVLGQGPQFIFQYYEKEERGRGNFPDRFSARQFPNYSSELNVNALLLGDSALYLCASIPGLAEYEQYFGPGTRLTVT.

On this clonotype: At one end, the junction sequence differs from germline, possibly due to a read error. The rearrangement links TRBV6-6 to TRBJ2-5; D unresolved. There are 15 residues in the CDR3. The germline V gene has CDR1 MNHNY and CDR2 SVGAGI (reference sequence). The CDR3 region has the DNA TGTGCCAGTAGTTCGGGCAACAAACTGGAAGAGACCCAGTACTTC. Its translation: CASSSGNKLEETQYF.

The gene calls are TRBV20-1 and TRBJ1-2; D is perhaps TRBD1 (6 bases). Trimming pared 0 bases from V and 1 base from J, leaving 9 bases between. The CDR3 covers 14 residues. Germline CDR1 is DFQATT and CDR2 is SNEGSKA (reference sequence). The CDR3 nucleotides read TGCAGTGCTAGAGATTTGGACAGTAACTATGGCTACACCTTC. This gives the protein CSARDLDSNYGYTF.

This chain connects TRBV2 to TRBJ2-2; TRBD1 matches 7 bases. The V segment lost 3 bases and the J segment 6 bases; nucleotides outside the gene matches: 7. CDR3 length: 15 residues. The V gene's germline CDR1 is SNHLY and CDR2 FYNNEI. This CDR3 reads CASSDAGGISGELFF. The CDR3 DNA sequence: TGTGCCAGCAGTGATGCAGGGGGTATATCCGGGGAGCTGTTTTTT.

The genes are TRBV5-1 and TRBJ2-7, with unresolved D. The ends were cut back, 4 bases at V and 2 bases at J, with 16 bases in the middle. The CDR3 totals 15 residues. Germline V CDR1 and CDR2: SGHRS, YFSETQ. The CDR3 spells CASSPDTATTYEQYF. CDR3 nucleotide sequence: TGCGCCAGCAGCCCTGACACCGCGACAACCTACGAGCAGTACTTC.